The clone carrying this TCR beta chain appeared a few times. To make TCR beta libraries, researchers used iRepertoire HTBI primers and Arm-PCR of CDR3 regions. TCRdb processed the multiplex PCR reads anew with MiXCR; each CDR3 protein has one entry. This table has about 430,000 distinct CDR3 sequences, roughly 15% appearing once. J was trimmed by 1 base and V by 4 bases; bases with no gene match: 7. The CDR3 extends over 16 amino acids. Germline V CDR1 and CDR2: SGHRS, YFSETQ. This entry is derived from a study of regulatory T cells in long-lasting Graves disease. Noted time point: newly diagnosed GD, antithyroid drugs for less than 3 months. Scientists built the TCR library using RNA that was extracted from PBMCs. American Thyroid Association guidelines defined Graves' disease diagnosis. These data were also reused for a study on T cells in Graves' hyperthyroidism and ophthalmopathy.

Here the sequenced sample was peripheral blood mononuclear cells (PBMCs), taken at new diagnosis, from a patient treated with antithyroid drugs. This TCR was sampled from a woman in her forties with Graves disease. This chain joins TRBV5-1 and TRBJ2-5; TRBD2 matches 10 bases. The CDR3 bases are TGCGCCAGCAGCACAGGGACTAGCGCAATCCAAGAGACCCAGTACTTC. It translates to CASSTGTSAIQETQYF.